This T cell receptor (beta chain) came from a study of T cell responses to AZD1222 COVID-19 vaccine. General study findings and limits: Repertoires were collected only later (after the peak T cell response had occurred). Donors were chiefly white British, with a greater number of females, and clonal diversity was perhaps underestimated.

Notes on this clone: Its antigen is unidentified.

The data were produced by immunoSEQ multiplex PCR, yet TCRdb's version contains in-frame clones alone and is incomplete. The sample has 150,000 or so clones, about nine tenths seen once. Second-dose schedules of about 4 or about 12 weeks were combined. The source was peripheral blood, collected 28 days after the second AZD1222 dose. This receptor was obtained from an adult who received the AZD1222 COVID-19 vaccine.

The CDR3 spells CASSVGTGGNSPLHF. The CDR3 region has the DNA TGTGCCAGCAGCGTAGGTACAGGGGGCAATTCACCCCTCCACTTT. The J gene is TRBJ1-6, the V gene TRBV9, with 9 bases lining up with TRBD1. Germline V gene lookup returns CDR1 SGDLS and CDR2 YYNGEE. The CDR3 consists of 15 residues. Trimming took 0 bases from V and 7 from J; bases not matched to a gene: 2.